These T cell receptor beta chains were read from a single sample in a study of blood T cells in healthy people across ages. TCRdb ran MiXCR on the 5' RACE reads and lists one entry per CDR3 protein. The table includes some 370,000 distinct CDR3 sequences, roughly half detected once. Sequencing used blood. The receptors come from a man in his 60s in good health. Both conserved end residues are part of each CDR3. Fields, in order: CDR3 protein, CDR3 DNA, D gene, J gene, clone size, V gene. The D gene is left open where the match is weak. The size of a clone is reported for some rows only, either as once, few or many, or as a class for expanded clones.

cdr3_aa: CASSPVGTGGYTF
cdr3_nt: TGTGCCAGCAGCCCCGTCGGGACAGGCGGCTACACCTTC
d_call: TRBD1
j_call: TRBJ1-2
clone_size: .
v_call: TRBV12-3/TRBV12-4

cdr3_aa: CASSLAGQGHEQYF
cdr3_nt: TGTGCCAGCAGCTTAGCGGGACAGGGCCACGAGCAGTACTTC
d_call: TRBD1
j_call: TRBJ2-7
clone_size: few
v_call: TRBV7-6

cdr3_aa: CASSVGRPYNEQFF
cdr3_nt: TGTGCCAGCAGCGTGGGGAGGCCCTACAATGAGCAGTTCTTC
d_call: .
j_call: TRBJ2-1
clone_size: few
v_call: TRBV7-6

cdr3_aa: CASSSGVLRGDTQYF
cdr3_nt: TGTGCCAGCAGTTCGGGGGTCTTGAGGGGAGATACGCAGTATTTT
d_call: .
j_call: TRBJ2-3
clone_size: .
v_call: TRBV6-6

cdr3_aa: CATSDRGDEQFF
cdr3_nt: TGTGCCACCAGTGATCGTGGGGATGAGCAGTTCTTC
d_call: .
j_call: TRBJ2-1
clone_size: .
v_call: TRBV24-1

cdr3_aa: CASSLGRVKARAFF
cdr3_nt: TGTGCCAGCAGCTTAGGCAGGGTGAAGGCCCGCGCTTTCTTT
d_call: .
j_call: TRBJ1-1
clone_size: few
v_call: TRBV13

cdr3_aa: CASSQTDRYYYGYTF
cdr3_nt: TGTGCCAGCAGCCAAACGGACCGATACTACTATGGCTACACCTTC
d_call: .
j_call: TRBJ1-2
clone_size: once
v_call: TRBV3-1

cdr3_aa: CSAPGPTGGYTDTQYF
cdr3_nt: TGCAGTGCCCCGGGGCCAACTGGTGGCTACACAGATACGCAGTATTTT
d_call: .
j_call: TRBJ2-3
clone_size: .
v_call: TRBV20-1

cdr3_aa: CASSFGDSFTDTQYF
cdr3_nt: TGTGCCAGCAGCTTCGGGGACAGCTTCACAGATACGCAGTATTTT
d_call: TRBD1
j_call: TRBJ2-3
clone_size: .
v_call: TRBV7-2

cdr3_aa: CASSSLAVPYEQYF
cdr3_nt: TGTGCCAGCAGTTCCCTAGCCGTTCCCTACGAGCAGTACTTC
d_call: .
j_call: TRBJ2-7
clone_size: .
v_call: TRBV12-3/TRBV12-4

cdr3_aa: CSVDGAGGHEQYF
cdr3_nt: TGCAGCGTTGATGGTGCGGGGGGCCACGAGCAGTACTTC
d_call: TRBD2
j_call: TRBJ2-7
clone_size: .
v_call: TRBV29-1

cdr3_aa: CAIQTVSYEQYF
cdr3_nt: TGTGCCATACAGACGGTCTCCTACGAGCAGTACTTC
d_call: .
j_call: TRBJ2-7
clone_size: .
v_call: TRBV6-1

cdr3_aa: CSVGDRDQYF
cdr3_nt: TGCAGCGTCGGGGACAGGGATCAGTACTTC
d_call: TRBD1
j_call: TRBJ2-5
clone_size: few
v_call: TRBV29-1

cdr3_aa: CASSQPGRDGELFF
cdr3_nt: TGCGCCAGCAGCCAACCAGGGAGGGACGGGGAGCTGTTTTTT
d_call: TRBD2
j_call: TRBJ2-2
clone_size: .
v_call: TRBV4-3

cdr3_aa: CAWSPGTGGQETQYF
cdr3_nt: TGTGCCTGGAGTCCCGGGACAGGGGGCCAAGAGACCCAGTACTTC
d_call: TRBD1
j_call: TRBJ2-5
clone_size: few
v_call: TRBV30

cdr3_aa: CASSTQQGSYNEQFF
cdr3_nt: TGTGCCAGTAGTACCCAACAGGGCTCCTACAATGAGCAGTTCTTC
d_call: .
j_call: TRBJ2-1
clone_size: .
v_call: TRBV19

cdr3_aa: CASSSDRGSSYEQYF
cdr3_nt: TGTGCCAGCAGCTCCGACAGGGGAAGCTCCTACGAGCAGTACTTC
d_call: TRBD1
j_call: TRBJ2-7
clone_size: .
v_call: TRBV7-9

cdr3_aa: CASSRVGGIQETQYF
cdr3_nt: TGTGCCAGCAGCCGCGTGGGGGGTATCCAAGAGACCCAGTACTTC
d_call: .
j_call: TRBJ2-5
clone_size: .
v_call: TRBV7-2